Listed below are T cell receptor beta chains from one sample, sequenced in a study of T cell changes during pregnancy in multiple sclerosis. This table comes from immunoSEQ multiplex PCR, and its TCRdb copy is limited to in-frame clones, with some not included. There are some 30,000 clones in the sample; about 88% occur only once, and about 7.3% lies in the top ten. This sample comprised CD8+ T cells from peripheral blood mononuclear cells, obtained before pregnancy. These receptors came from a female donor with multiple sclerosis, enrolled in a pregnancy study. CDR3s include the opening cysteine and the closing phenylalanine or tryptophan. The order of the fields is J gene, D gene, clone size, V gene, CDR3 DNA, CDR3 protein. A D gene is named only where the DNA matches it firmly. Clone size is given for some rows only: seen once, a few or many times, or a class if the clone is expanded.

j_call: TRBJ2-7
d_call: TRBD2
clone_size: NA
v_call: TRBV4-1
cdr3_nt: TGCGCCAGCAGCCAAGATCAGGTGTCTAGCGGCCACTACGAGCAGTACTTC
cdr3_aa: CASSQDQVSSGHYEQYF

j_call: TRBJ2-7
d_call: NA
clone_size: NA
v_call: TRBV9
cdr3_nt: TGTGCCAGCAGCGTAGGAGGTACTGCTTACGAGCAGTACTTC
cdr3_aa: CASSVGGTAYEQYF

j_call: TRBJ1-1
d_call: NA
clone_size: NA
v_call: TRBV19
cdr3_nt: TGTGCCAGTAGTATTTGGAGGGCCAAGAACACTGAAGCTTTCTTT
cdr3_aa: CASSIWRAKNTEAFF

j_call: TRBJ1-1
d_call: NA
clone_size: NA
v_call: TRBV30
cdr3_nt: TGTGCCTGGAGTTGGAGCATGAACACTGAAGCTTTCTTT
cdr3_aa: CAWSWSMNTEAFF

j_call: TRBJ2-3
d_call: TRBD2
clone_size: NA
v_call: TRBV7-9
cdr3_nt: TGTGCCAGCAGTCAACTAGCGGGGGGCTTTATGGATACGCAGTATTTT
cdr3_aa: CASSQLAGGFMDTQYF

j_call: TRBJ1-2
d_call: NA
clone_size: NA
v_call: TRBV9
cdr3_nt: TGTGCCAGCAGCGTAGGGGCGGCCGCGACGGACTATTCGCGGTACACCTTC
cdr3_aa: CASSVGAAATDYSRYTF

j_call: TRBJ2-3
d_call: NA
clone_size: NA
v_call: TRBV27
cdr3_nt: TGTGCCAGTCGGACAGACACAGTACCATTCACAGATACGCAGTATTTT
cdr3_aa: CASRTDTVPFTDTQYF

j_call: TRBJ2-7
d_call: TRBD1
clone_size: NA
v_call: TRBV6-5
cdr3_nt: TGTGCCAGCAGTTACTCGACAGGGGGCATGTACGAGCAGTACTTC
cdr3_aa: CASSYSTGGMYEQYF

j_call: TRBJ2-7
d_call: NA
clone_size: few
v_call: TRBV28
cdr3_nt: TGTGCCAGCAGTTTCGCTGCATCGGGTCTCGAGCAGTACTTC
cdr3_aa: CASSFAASGLEQYF

j_call: TRBJ2-7
d_call: TRBD2
clone_size: NA
v_call: TRBV6-1
cdr3_nt: TGTGCCAGTGGACTAGCGGCCTCCTACGAGCAGTACTTC
cdr3_aa: CASGLAASYEQYF

j_call: TRBJ2-5
d_call: TRBD2
clone_size: once
v_call: TRBV6-5
cdr3_nt: TGTGCCAGCAGCCCTGGGACTAGCGGACAAGAGACCCAGTACTTC
cdr3_aa: CASSPGTSGQETQYF

j_call: TRBJ1-2
d_call: NA
clone_size: NA
v_call: TRBV19
cdr3_nt: TGTGCCAGTAGTATTAATTGGGGGCCTTCAAAAGGGGGCTACACCTTC
cdr3_aa: CASSINWGPSKGGYTF

j_call: TRBJ2-3
d_call: NA
clone_size: NA
v_call: TRBV9
cdr3_nt: TGTGCCAGCAGCGTAGAAGCTAGCCCTAGGACAGATACGCAGTATTTT
cdr3_aa: CASSVEASPRTDTQYF

j_call: TRBJ2-3
d_call: NA
clone_size: few
v_call: TRBV7-2
cdr3_nt: TGTGCCAGCAGCGTGGGGGCTTCTAGCACAGATACGCAGTATTTT
cdr3_aa: CASSVGASSTDTQYF

j_call: TRBJ2-3
d_call: TRBD2
clone_size: once
v_call: TRBV4-3
cdr3_nt: TGCGCCAGCAGCCAAGTTTTTTCGGGGGGGGGCGGTGGTACGCAGTATTTT
cdr3_aa: CASSQVFSGGGGGTQYF

j_call: TRBJ1-2
d_call: TRBD1
clone_size: NA
v_call: TRBV19
cdr3_nt: TGTGCCAGTAGTATACAGACAGGGGACGGCTATGGCTACACCTTC
cdr3_aa: CASSIQTGDGYGYTF

j_call: TRBJ2-3
d_call: NA
clone_size: NA
v_call: TRBV4-3
cdr3_nt: TGCGCCAGCAGCCCCTGGGGGGACAGCACAGATACGCAGTATTTT
cdr3_aa: CASSPWGDSTDTQYF

j_call: TRBJ2-7
d_call: NA
clone_size: NA
v_call: TRBV30
cdr3_nt: TGTGCCTGGAGGTTGGGGCAGGGGCTCCTCTACGAGCAGTACTTC
cdr3_aa: CAWRLGQGLLYEQYF

j_call: TRBJ1-4
d_call: TRBD1
clone_size: NA
v_call: TRBV7-9
cdr3_nt: TGTGCCAGCAGCTTAGCTAGGGCATCGGGACAGGGTGGAAAACTGTTTTTT
cdr3_aa: CASSLARASGQGGKLFF

j_call: TRBJ1-4
d_call: TRBD1
clone_size: NA
v_call: TRBV18
cdr3_nt: TGTGCCAGCTCACCACCCGGGACAGGCCTTAATGAAAAACTGTTTTTT
cdr3_aa: CASSPPGTGLNEKLFF

j_call: TRBJ2-7
d_call: TRBD1
clone_size: NA
v_call: TRBV13
cdr3_nt: TGTGCCAGCAGTCCGCTGGGGACAGGGGGGATCTACGAGCAGTACTTC
cdr3_aa: CASSPLGTGGIYEQYF

j_call: TRBJ1-4
d_call: NA
clone_size: NA
v_call: TRBV28
cdr3_nt: TGTGCCAGCAGTTTACAGGGTTTCGTAACTAATGAAAAACTGTTTTTT
cdr3_aa: CASSLQGFVTNEKLFF

j_call: TRBJ2-2
d_call: TRBD2
clone_size: NA
v_call: TRBV9
cdr3_nt: TGTGCCAGCAGCGTAGGGCCGGGACTAGCGGGGGCCACCGGGGAGCTGTTTTTT
cdr3_aa: CASSVGPGLAGATGELFF

j_call: TRBJ1-4
d_call: NA
clone_size: NA
v_call: TRBV13
cdr3_nt: TGTGCCAGCAGCTTAGCGGGACAAGAGCCTGAAAAACTGTTTTTT
cdr3_aa: CASSLAGQEPEKLFF

j_call: TRBJ1-1
d_call: TRBD1
clone_size: NA
v_call: TRBV7-8
cdr3_nt: TGTGCCAGCAGCTCCCGGACAGGGAGGACTTTCTTT
cdr3_aa: CASSSRTGRTFF

j_call: TRBJ1-6
d_call: TRBD1
clone_size: NA
v_call: TRBV28
cdr3_nt: TGTGCCAGCAGTTCAGGGGGCGTGGGTTATTCACCCCTCCACTTT
cdr3_aa: CASSSGGVGYSPLHF

j_call: TRBJ2-7
d_call: TRBD2
clone_size: few
v_call: TRBV27
cdr3_nt: TGTGCCAGCAGTATTATACTAGCGGGGGAGACCTACGAGCAGTACTTC
cdr3_aa: CASSIILAGETYEQYF

j_call: TRBJ1-2
d_call: NA
clone_size: NA
v_call: TRBV27
cdr3_nt: TGTGCCAGCAGTTTACTCCCGCCGGGACTACTCTATGGCTACACCTTC
cdr3_aa: CASSLLPPGLLYGYTF

j_call: TRBJ1-1
d_call: NA
clone_size: NA
v_call: TRBV30
cdr3_nt: TGTGCCTGGAGTGTACCCCCCGAAGCCCTGAACACTGAAGCTTTCTTT
cdr3_aa: CAWSVPPEALNTEAFF

j_call: TRBJ1-2
d_call: NA
clone_size: medium-sized
v_call: TRBV2
cdr3_nt: TGTGCCAGCAGTGAAGCGCTTCGGGGGACTGGTGGCTACACCTTC
cdr3_aa: CASSEALRGTGGYTF

j_call: TRBJ2-7
d_call: NA
clone_size: NA
v_call: TRBV6-1
cdr3_nt: TGTGCCAGCAGTCCCGCGATGGCCTACGAGCAGTACTTC
cdr3_aa: CASSPAMAYEQYF

j_call: TRBJ1-1
d_call: NA
clone_size: few
v_call: TRBV6-4
cdr3_nt: TGTGCCAGCAGTGCATCCCCTGAGGCTGTTGAAGCTTTCTTT
cdr3_aa: CASSASPEAVEAFF

j_call: TRBJ2-7
d_call: TRBD2
clone_size: NA
v_call: TRBV5-1
cdr3_nt: TGCGCCAGCAGCCTAGGACTAGCGGGGGGGTCGAACGAGCAGTACTTC
cdr3_aa: CASSLGLAGGSNEQYF

j_call: TRBJ1-1
d_call: TRBD1
clone_size: NA
v_call: TRBV13
cdr3_nt: TGTGCCAGCAGCGCGACAGGGGGCTGGGAGAACACTGAAGCTTTCTTT
cdr3_aa: CASSATGGWENTEAFF

j_call: TRBJ1-5
d_call: TRBD1
clone_size: NA
v_call: TRBV5-6
cdr3_nt: TGTGCCAGCAGCTTGGCCCTGACAGGGGGTGACGAGCATTTT
cdr3_aa: CASSLALTGGDEHF

j_call: TRBJ2-1
d_call: NA
clone_size: NA
v_call: TRBV4-1
cdr3_nt: TGCGCCAGCAGCCAAGGAGGGGGTGGCGAGCAGTTCTTC
cdr3_aa: CASSQGGGGEQFF

j_call: TRBJ1-1
d_call: NA
clone_size: NA
v_call: TRBV5-1
cdr3_nt: TGCGCCAGCAGCCAGACTAACAGGAACACTGAAGCTTTCTTT
cdr3_aa: CASSQTNRNTEAFF

j_call: TRBJ2-1
d_call: TRBD2
clone_size: once
v_call: TRBV27
cdr3_nt: TGTGCCAGCAGCGGGGGGGGAATCCTCTACAATGAGCAGTTCTTC
cdr3_aa: CASSGGGILYNEQFF

j_call: TRBJ1-2
d_call: TRBD1
clone_size: NA
v_call: TRBV10-1
cdr3_nt: TGCGCCAGCTCTATCGGGTGGGCAGGGGGCGTAGGGGGATATGGCTACACCTTC
cdr3_aa: CASSIGWAGGVGGYGYTF

j_call: TRBJ1-2
d_call: TRBD1
clone_size: NA
v_call: TRBV15
cdr3_nt: TGTGCCACCAGCAGAACTGGTAAAGGGACAGGGGATTACACCTTC
cdr3_aa: CATSRTGKGTGDYTF

j_call: TRBJ1-2
d_call: NA
clone_size: NA
v_call: TRBV11-2
cdr3_nt: TGTGCCAGCAGCTTCGGGGGGGGTTGGTCTCCGGAGAATGGCTACACCTTC
cdr3_aa: CASSFGGGWSPENGYTF

j_call: TRBJ1-6
d_call: NA
clone_size: NA
v_call: TRBV19
cdr3_nt: TGTGCCAGTAGTATCAGTTTATATGATAATTCACCCCTCCACTTT
cdr3_aa: CASSISLYDNSPLHF

j_call: TRBJ1-1
d_call: NA
clone_size: NA
v_call: TRBV7-9
cdr3_nt: TGTGCCAGCAGGCGGGACCGCGGGGCTTTCTTT
cdr3_aa: CASRRDRGAFF

j_call: TRBJ1-2
d_call: TRBD1
clone_size: NA
v_call: TRBV7-2
cdr3_nt: TGTGCCAGCAGCTTAGGGGGACAGTCTGGCTACACCTTC
cdr3_aa: CASSLGGQSGYTF

j_call: TRBJ2-1
d_call: NA
clone_size: NA
v_call: TRBV18
cdr3_nt: TGTGCCAGCTCCTCCACCACCCAGGGAAATGAGCAGTTCTTC
cdr3_aa: CASSSTTQGNEQFF

j_call: TRBJ1-5
d_call: NA
clone_size: NA
v_call: TRBV27
cdr3_nt: TGTGCCAGCAGTTTCTCCGCGGGGCCCTTCAATCAGCCCCAGCATTTT
cdr3_aa: CASSFSAGPFNQPQHF

j_call: TRBJ2-7
d_call: NA
clone_size: NA
v_call: TRBV11-1
cdr3_nt: TGTGCCAGCAGCTTAGGCAGGGTTCACTACGAGCAGTACTTC
cdr3_aa: CASSLGRVHYEQYF

j_call: TRBJ1-1
d_call: NA
clone_size: NA
v_call: TRBV6-1
cdr3_nt: TGTGCCAGCAGTTGGAGGGCTGAAGCTTTCTTT
cdr3_aa: CASSWRAEAFF

j_call: TRBJ2-3
d_call: TRBD2
clone_size: NA
v_call: TRBV6-1
cdr3_nt: TGTGCCAGCAGTGGACTAGCGGGGGGAGCAGATACGCAGTATTTT
cdr3_aa: CASSGLAGGADTQYF

j_call: TRBJ1-2
d_call: TRBD1
clone_size: NA
v_call: TRBV6-5
cdr3_nt: TGTGCCAGCAGTCCACAGGGGGCAGACTATGGCTACACCTTC
cdr3_aa: CASSPQGADYGYTF

j_call: TRBJ1-4
d_call: NA
clone_size: NA
v_call: TRBV7-2
cdr3_nt: TGTGCCAGCAGCCTAGACAGGAGAGCAACTAATGAAAAACTGTTTTTT
cdr3_aa: CASSLDRRATNEKLFF

j_call: TRBJ1-4
d_call: NA
clone_size: NA
v_call: TRBV21-1
cdr3_nt: TGTGCCAGCAGCATTAACCAGGGGGCGGCTAATGAAAAACTGTTTTTT
cdr3_aa: CASSINQGAANEKLFF

j_call: TRBJ2-5
d_call: NA
clone_size: NA
v_call: TRBV5-4
cdr3_nt: TGTGCCAGCAGCTTGTCTTACATACGAGAGACCCAGTACTTC
cdr3_aa: CASSLSYIRETQYF

j_call: TRBJ1-2
d_call: NA
clone_size: NA
v_call: TRBV5-4
cdr3_nt: TGTGCCAGCAGCAGGGACAAGTACTATGGCTACACCTTC
cdr3_aa: CASSRDKYYGYTF

j_call: TRBJ1-4
d_call: NA
clone_size: NA
v_call: TRBV4-1
cdr3_nt: TGCGCCAGCACTCCCGGGGGGCCGGACGAAAAACTGTTTTTT
cdr3_aa: CASTPGGPDEKLFF